Listed below are T cell receptor beta chains from one sample, sequenced in a study of T-cell reconstitution after alpha-beta-depleted transplantation in children. From the PCR reads, TCRdb called clonotypes with MiXCR, one entry per CDR3 protein. The table has about 260,000 distinct CDR3 sequences, roughly 10% seen once. This material consisted of peripheral blood, taken 180 days after TCRalphabeta/CD19-depleted stem cell transplant. These receptors all come from a male patient under 10 years old who had a stem cell transplant for chronic granulomatous disease, so the T cells may come from the graft donor. CDR3s include the opening cysteine and the closing phenylalanine or tryptophan. Each record gives: clone size, V gene, J gene, D gene, CDR3 DNA, CDR3 protein. The D gene is left open where the match is weak. The listing skips clone size in some rows; elsewhere it reads once, few, many or a size class.

>few|TRBV29-1|TRBJ2-1|TRBD1
TGCAGCGTGGGACAGGTTTACAATGAGCAGTTCTTC
CSVGQVYNEQFF
>many|TRBV12-3/TRBV12-4|TRBJ2-4|NA
TGTGCCAGCTCAAGGACGGATCTCCATCAGTACTTC
CASSRTDLHQYF
>many|TRBV7-9|TRBJ2-4|NA
TGTGCCAGCAGCCCTCGCCTAGCCAAAAACATTCAGTACTTC
CASSPRLAKNIQYF
>many|TRBV5-1|TRBJ2-2|NA
TGCGCCAGCGCAAAGAACACCGGGGAGCTGTTTTTT
CASAKNTGELFF
>few|TRBV19|TRBJ1-1|TRBD1
TGTGCCAGTAGCAGACAGGGGCCCAGCTCTGAAGCTTTCTTT
CASSRQGPSSEAFF
>many|TRBV12-3/TRBV12-4|TRBJ2-7|NA
TGTGCCAGCAGCTCCTGGACTTCCTCGGAACCCTACGAGCAGTACTTC
CASSSWTSSEPYEQYF
>many|TRBV5-1|TRBJ2-2|TRBD1
TGCGCCAGCAGCCCGGGCAGGGGGCAGGCCGGGGAGCTGTTTTTT
CASSPGRGQAGELFF
>many|TRBV5-6|TRBJ2-2|NA
TGTGCCAGCAGCTTAGTTGTGCATACCGGGGAGCTGTTTTTT
CASSLVVHTGELFF
>many|TRBV20-1|TRBJ2-7|TRBD2
TGCAGTGCTCAGACTAGCGACGAGCAGTACTTC
CSAQTSDEQYF
>NA|TRBV24-1|TRBJ2-1|TRBD1
TGTGCCACCAGTGATTCTCGGACAGGCTCCTTTTACAATGAGCAGTTCTTC
CATSDSRTGSFYNEQFF
>many|TRBV6-2/TRBV6-3|TRBJ1-5|NA
TGTGCCAGCAGTTACGTGCAGGGACGCAATCAGCCCCAGCATTTT
CASSYVQGRNQPQHF
>many|TRBV5-1|TRBJ1-5|NA
TGCGCCAGCAGCTTGGGACAAAGCAATCAGCCCCAGCATTTT
CASSLGQSNQPQHF
>many|TRBV6-2/TRBV6-3|TRBJ2-2|NA
TGTGCCAGCAGTCGCCCCTCAGCGGGCTACACCGGGGAGCTGTTTTTT
CASSRPSAGYTGELFF
>few|TRBV29-1|TRBJ2-7|NA
TGCAGCGCCGAGGGGGGAGGGGGCCGCTCCTACGAGCAGTACTTC
CSAEGGGGRSYEQYF
>many|TRBV12-3/TRBV12-4|TRBJ2-1|TRBD2
TGTGCCAGCAACCCTACCGGGACTAGCGGTTACAATGAGCAGTTCTTC
CASNPTGTSGYNEQFF
>many|TRBV7-9|TRBJ2-5|NA
TGTGCCAGCAGCTGGAAGGAGCGCCAAGAGACCCAGTACTTC
CASSWKERQETQYF
>many|TRBV12-3/TRBV12-4|TRBJ2-6|NA
TGTGCCAGCAGTACCCGGGCACCCAGCTCTGGGGCCAACGTCCTGACTTTC
CASSTRAPSSGANVLTF
>NA|TRBV5-5|TRBJ2-1|TRBD1
TGTGCCAGCAGCTTGGCCAGGGGGCTGGCACACAATGAGCAGTTCTTC
CASSLARGLAHNEQFF
>many|TRBV20-1|TRBJ2-3|TRBD2
TGCAGTGCCCTGAGCGGGAGTGCGCAGTATTTT
CSALSGSAQYF
>many|TRBV7-2|TRBJ2-7|NA
TGTGCCAGCAGCTTAGTACAGGACCGCTACGAGCAGTACTTC
CASSLVQDRYEQYF
>many|TRBV20-1|TRBJ2-1|TRBD2
TGCAGTGCTCTGACTAGCGGACAAAACAATGAGCAGTTCTTC
CSALTSGQNNEQFF
>many|TRBV21-1|TRBJ2-6|NA
TGTGCCAGCAGCACCGTAGGGAACGTCCTGACTTTC
CASSTVGNVLTF
>many|TRBV20-1|TRBJ1-5|NA
TGCAGTGCTAACACCCTCGAGTGGAGGGGCAATCAGCCCCAGCATTTT
CSANTLEWRGNQPQHF
>many|TRBV4-3|TRBJ2-2|NA
TGCGCCAGCAGCCAAGATCTTGAAAGGGGGAGATCCGGGGAGCTGTTTTTT
CASSQDLERGRSGELFF
>NA|TRBV4-2|TRBJ2-7|TRBD2
TGTGCCAGCAGCCAAGTCGCTAGCGGAGTCTACGAGCAGTACTTC
CASSQVASGVYEQYF
>NA|TRBV20-1|TRBJ2-7|NA
TGCAGTGCCACCCGGAGGACAGACTCCTACGAGCAGTACTTC
CSATRRTDSYEQYF
>many|TRBV6-5|TRBJ1-3|NA
TGTGCCAGCAGTTACAGCGCAGCCTCTGGAAACACCATATATTTT
CASSYSAASGNTIYF
>few|TRBV5-1|TRBJ2-1|NA
TGCGCCAGCAGATCCTTAGCGGCCGAGCAGTTCTTC
CASRSLAAEQFF
>many|TRBV18|TRBJ2-7|NA
TGTGCCAGCTCACCACGTGAAGGGCCCGAGCAGTACTTC
CASSPREGPEQYF
>many|TRBV5-6|TRBJ2-1|TRBD1
TGTGCCAGCAAGGTGACAGGGGGGAGCAATGAGCAGTTCTTC
CASKVTGGSNEQFF
>few|TRBV5-1|TRBJ2-3|NA
TGCGCCAGCAGCTGGACCGGGACTGATAAGTATTTT
CASSWTGTDKYF
>many|TRBV2|TRBJ2-1|TRBD2
TGTGCCAGCTATGATCGGGGGAGCGGGGGGGCTGGGAATGAGCAGTTCTTC
CASYDRGSGGAGNEQFF
>many|TRBV6-1|TRBJ2-1|TRBD1
TGTGCCAGCAGCCCCGAGGGGACAGGGGGTTTCTACAATGAGCAGTTCTTC
CASSPEGTGGFYNEQFF
>many|TRBV29-1|TRBJ1-4|NA
TGCAGCGTTGGGGTAGACCCCGGGGAAAAACTGTTTTTT
CSVGVDPGEKLFF
>many|TRBV11-2|TRBJ1-6|TRBD1
TGTGCCAGCAGCTTAAGTGGACAGGGAACTTCACCCCTCCACTTT
CASSLSGQGTSPLHF
>many|TRBV5-6|TRBJ2-5|NA
TGTGCCAGCCTGGAGAGGGGGGAGACCCAGTACTTC
CASLERGETQYF
>many|TRBV20-1|TRBJ1-5|NA
TGCAGTGCTAGAGGGGCAGGGAAAACTAGCAATCAGCCCCAGCATTTT
CSARGAGKTSNQPQHF
>many|TRBV7-2|TRBJ2-2|NA
TGTGCCAGCAGCCACAGACAGGCCGGGGAGCTGTTTTTT
CASSHRQAGELFF
>many|TRBV13|TRBJ2-7|NA
TGTGCCAGCAGCTTCCAGAAGGGAGCCACGAGGGACGAGCAGTACTTC
CASSFQKGATRDEQYF
>many|TRBV4-2|TRBJ2-3|TRBD2
TGTGCCAGCAGCCAAGATAAGAGCGGGGGGGGTGATACGCAGTATTTT
CASSQDKSGGGDTQYF
>many|TRBV15|TRBJ2-1|TRBD2
TGTGCCACGGGACTAGCTTTATATGAGCAGTTCTTC
CATGLALYEQFF
>NA|TRBV7-9|TRBJ2-7|NA
TGTGCCAGCAGCTCCTTTATGGCCTACGAGCAGTACTTC
CASSSFMAYEQYF
>NA|TRBV5-1|TRBJ2-1|NA
TGCGCCAGCAGCTTGACTAGCCTACAGTTCTTC
CASSLTSLQFF
>few|TRBV6-5|TRBJ2-1|TRBD2
TGTGCCAGCAGTTCAGCGACTAGCGGGGGGAATGAGCAGTTCTTC
CASSSATSGGNEQFF